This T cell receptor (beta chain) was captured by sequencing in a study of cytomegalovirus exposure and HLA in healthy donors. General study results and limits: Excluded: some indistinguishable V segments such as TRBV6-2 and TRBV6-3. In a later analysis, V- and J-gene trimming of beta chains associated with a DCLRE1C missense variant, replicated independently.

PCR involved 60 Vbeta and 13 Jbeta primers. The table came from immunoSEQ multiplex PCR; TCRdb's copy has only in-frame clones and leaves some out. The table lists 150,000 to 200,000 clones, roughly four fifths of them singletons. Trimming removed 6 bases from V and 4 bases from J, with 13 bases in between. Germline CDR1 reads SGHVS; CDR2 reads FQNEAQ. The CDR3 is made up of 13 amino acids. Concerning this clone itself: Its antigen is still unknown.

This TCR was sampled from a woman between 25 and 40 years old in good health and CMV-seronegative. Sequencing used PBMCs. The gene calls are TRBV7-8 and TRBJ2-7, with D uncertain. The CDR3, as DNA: TGTGCCAGCAGGTCTGGAGCCGGATACGAGCAGTACTTC. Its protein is CASRSGAGYEQYF.